This T cell receptor beta chain was recovered during a study of blood T cell repertoires in COVID-19. About the study: Some COVID-19 samples were acute and others convalescent; all came from the United States, Italy and Spain.

Sequencing used immunoSEQ multiplex PCR; TCRdb keeps in-frame clones, though not all of them. Here the sample spans fewer than 500,000 clones, 85% to 90% being singletons. Per the germline V gene, CDR1 is WNHNN and CDR2 is SYGVQD (reference sequence). The CDR3 has 13 amino acids. V gave up 6 bases and J gave up 8 bases; unmatched junction bases: 7. Sequenced material: peripheral blood. The receptor was derived from a man between 18 and 35 years old with COVID-19, enrolled during active disease. The genes are TRBV10-1 and TRBJ1-2; 9 nucleotides match TRBD1. Here the CDR3 reads CASSRDRARGYTF. As DNA, the CDR3 is TGCGCCAGCAGCCGGGACAGGGCCCGGGGCTACACCTTC.